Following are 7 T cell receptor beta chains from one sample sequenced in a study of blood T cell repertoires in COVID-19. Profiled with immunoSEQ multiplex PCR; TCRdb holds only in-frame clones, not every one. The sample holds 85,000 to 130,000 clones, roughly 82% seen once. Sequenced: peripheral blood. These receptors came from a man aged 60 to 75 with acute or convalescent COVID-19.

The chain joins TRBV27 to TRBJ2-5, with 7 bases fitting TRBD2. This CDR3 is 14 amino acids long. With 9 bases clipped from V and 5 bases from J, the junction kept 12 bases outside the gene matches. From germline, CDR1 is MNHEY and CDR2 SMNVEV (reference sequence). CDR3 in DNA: TGTGCCAGTTCTAGCGGAAGGCCGGGGGAGACCCAGTACTTC. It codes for CASSSGRPGETQYF.

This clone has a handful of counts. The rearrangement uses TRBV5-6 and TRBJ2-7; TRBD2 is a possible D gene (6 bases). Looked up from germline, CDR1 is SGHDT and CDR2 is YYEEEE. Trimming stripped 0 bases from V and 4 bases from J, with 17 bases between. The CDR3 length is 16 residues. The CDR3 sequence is CASSLEGSGLNYEQYV. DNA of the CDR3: TGTGCCAGCAGCTTGGAGGGTTCGGGACTGAATTACGAGCAGTACGTC.

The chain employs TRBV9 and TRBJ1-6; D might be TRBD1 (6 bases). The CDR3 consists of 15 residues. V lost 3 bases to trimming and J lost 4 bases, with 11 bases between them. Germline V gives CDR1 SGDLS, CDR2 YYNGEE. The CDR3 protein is CASSDQTGYNSPLHF. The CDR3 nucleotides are TGTGCCAGCAGCGACCAGACAGGTTATAATTCACCCCTCCACTTT. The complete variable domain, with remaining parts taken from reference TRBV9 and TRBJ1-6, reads DSGVTQTPKHLITATGQRVTLRCSPRSGDLSVYWYQQSLDQGLQFLIQYYNGEERAKGNILERFSAQQFPDLHSELNLSSLELGDSALYFCASSDQTGYNSPLHFGNGTRLTVT.

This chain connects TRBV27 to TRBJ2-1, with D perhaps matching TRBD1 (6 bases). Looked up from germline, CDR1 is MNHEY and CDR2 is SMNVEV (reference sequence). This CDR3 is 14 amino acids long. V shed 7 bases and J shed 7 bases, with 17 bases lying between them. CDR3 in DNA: TGTGCCAGCAAGAGAGTAAGAGGGGGAAATGAGCAGTTCTTC. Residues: CASKRVRGGNEQFF.

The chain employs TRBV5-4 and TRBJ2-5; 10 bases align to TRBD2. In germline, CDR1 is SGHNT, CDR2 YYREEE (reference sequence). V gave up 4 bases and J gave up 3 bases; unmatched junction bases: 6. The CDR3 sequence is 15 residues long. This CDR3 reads CASSPWTSGKETQYF. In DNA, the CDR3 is TGTGCCAGCAGCCCGTGGACTAGCGGTAAAGAGACCCAGTACTTC.

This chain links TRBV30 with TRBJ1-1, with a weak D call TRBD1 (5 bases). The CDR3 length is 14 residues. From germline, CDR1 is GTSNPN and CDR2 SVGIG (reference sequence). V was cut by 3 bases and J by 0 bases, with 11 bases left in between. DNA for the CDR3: TGTGCCTGGAGCCGACAGTACATGAACACTGAAGCTTTCTTT. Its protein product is CAWSRQYMNTEAFF.

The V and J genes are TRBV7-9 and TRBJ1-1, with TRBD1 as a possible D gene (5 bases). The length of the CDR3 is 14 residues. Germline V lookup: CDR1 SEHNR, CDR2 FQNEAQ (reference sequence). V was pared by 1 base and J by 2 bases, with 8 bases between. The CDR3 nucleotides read TGTGCCAGCAGCTTAGACGGGGGAAACACTGAAGCTTTCTTT. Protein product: CASSLDGGNTEAFF.